These T cell receptor beta chains were read from a single sample in a study of cytomegalovirus exposure and HLA in healthy donors. The table came from immunoSEQ multiplex PCR; TCRdb's copy has only in-frame clones and leaves some out. The sample lists roughly 140,000 clones; about three quarters were seen once. The sample comprised PBMCs. The receptors were gathered from a man aged 35 to 55 in good health and CMV-seropositive. CDR3s include the opening cysteine and the closing phenylalanine or tryptophan. The D gene is left open where the match is weak. Clone size, where shown, is once, few, many, or a class for clones that have expanded.

TRBV6-5	TRBD2	TRBJ2-7	few	TGTGCCAGCAGTTACACATCCTCCGGGACTAGCAACGAGCAGTACTTC	CASSYTSSGTSNEQYF
TRBV5-1	.	TRBJ2-3	.	TGCGCCAGCAGCTCTGGCGCCGGCGGGGTCACAGATACGCAGTATTTT	CASSSGAGGVTDTQYF
TRBV19	.	TRBJ2-7	.	TGTGCCAGTAGTATCAGTTGGGGGCCGTACTACGAGCAGTACTTC	CASSISWGPYYEQYF
TRBV28	.	TRBJ2-7	.	TGTGCCAGCAGCCTAGGGGGTATACCCTCCTACGAGCAGTACTTC	CASSLGGIPSYEQYF
TRBV19	TRBD1	TRBJ1-1	.	TGTGCCAGTGCACCCAGGGGGTGGACGAACACTGAAGCTTTCTTT	CASAPRGWTNTEAFF
TRBV15	.	TRBJ1-3	.	TGTGCCACCAGCAGAGTGGGAGGTTATGGAAACACCATATATTTT	CATSRVGGYGNTIYF
TRBV19	TRBD2	TRBJ2-2	.	TGTGCCAGTATGCGGACTAGCGGATTGGTAGTCGGGGAGCTGTTTTTT	CASMRTSGLVVGELFF
TRBV30	.	TRBJ2-3	.	TGTGCCTGGAGTCCCGGTAGCACAGATACGCAGTATTTT	CAWSPGSTDTQYF
TRBV28	.	TRBJ1-5	.	TGTGCTAGCAGTCCAGAACAGGGTCGGAGCAATCAGCCCCAGCATTTT	CASSPEQGRSNQPQHF
TRBV5-1	TRBD2	TRBJ2-5	.	TGCGCCAGCAGCTCTGGCCTCACCGGGGCGGGAGGAGAGACCCAGTACTTC	CASSSGLTGAGGETQYF
TRBV7-3	TRBD2	TRBJ2-1	.	TGTGCCAGCAGCTATTCTGCGGGAGGGATCAATGAGCAGTTCTTC	CASSYSAGGINEQFF
TRBV7-3	TRBD2	TRBJ2-1	.	TGTGCCAGCAGCTTAAGACTAGCGGGTACGAATGAGCAGTTCTTC	CASSLRLAGTNEQFF
TRBV4-1	.	TRBJ2-3	once	TGCGCCGGCAGCCAACTCCCCGTGCGACTCAAGAGTTCGCAGTATTTT	CAGSQLPVRLKSSQYF
TRBV6-1	TRBD2	TRBJ2-4	.	TGTGCCAGCACGACTAGCGGGACGAAAAACATTCAGTACTTC	CASTTSGTKNIQYF
TRBV27	.	TRBJ2-1	.	TGTGCCAGCAGCCGAAAACCGACAAGCCCGGTCGATGAGCAGTTCTTC	CASSRKPTSPVDEQFF
TRBV28	.	TRBJ2-5	.	TGTGCCAGCAGTTTAAGGGCGGGAAGAGAGACCCAGTACTTC	CASSLRAGRETQYF
TRBV4-3	.	TRBJ2-2	.	TGCGCCAGCAGCCAAGATCTAGGGAGGATCACCGGGGAGCTGTTTTTT	CASSQDLGRITGELFF
TRBV29-1	.	TRBJ2-2	.	TGCAGCGTTTTGACAGATAAGAACACCGGGGAGCTGTTTTTT	CSVLTDKNTGELFF
TRBV19	TRBD1	TRBJ1-3	.	TGTGCCAGCAATACAGGGGGCTGGACTGGAAACACCATATATTTT	CASNTGGWTGNTIYF
TRBV5-1	TRBD2	TRBJ2-7	.	TGCGCCAGCAGCTTGGTGGCTAGCGGGAGTGCGAGCTCCTACGAGCAGTACTTC	CASSLVASGSASSYEQYF
TRBV28	.	TRBJ1-1	.	TGTGCCAGCAGTTCACCTAGACAGGCCATGAACACTGAAGCTTTCTTT	CASSSPRQAMNTEAFF
TRBV9	TRBD1	TRBJ1-6	.	TGTGCCAGCAGCCCCCGGGACAGGGAGAATTCACCCCTCCACTTT	CASSPRDRENSPLHF
TRBV19	.	TRBJ2-1	.	TGTGCCAGTAGTAGGAGGGAGTGGAATGAGCAGTTCTTC	CASSRREWNEQFF
TRBV2	.	TRBJ1-3	once	TGTGCCAGCAGCTTACAGGGTGCGGCAAACACCATATATTTT	CASSLQGAANTIYF
TRBV18	.	TRBJ2-7	.	TGTGCCAGCTCACCAGTTAGGGTGCGGACTACCAAAAGAGCCGAGCAGTACTTC	CASSPVRVRTTKRAEQYF